The rows below give T cell receptor beta chains drawn from one sample of a study of blood T cell repertoires in COVID-19. Assay used: immunoSEQ multiplex PCR; TCRdb lists only in-frame clones, some missing. This table holds about 260,000 clones, around 89% found once. Sequenced material: peripheral blood. The receptors originated from a woman aged 35 to 49 with acute or convalescent COVID-19. Both conserved end residues are part of each CDR3. The D gene is left open where the match is weak. Only some rows state a clone size, as once, few, many or a class for expanded clones.

D gene: .
J gene: TRBJ1-5
V gene: TRBV21-1
clone size: .
CDR3 DNA: TGTGCCAGCAGCAAAGATAGACAGGGATATCAGCCCCAGCATTTT
CDR3 protein: CASSKDRQGYQPQHF

D gene: .
J gene: TRBJ2-1
V gene: TRBV19
clone size: .
CDR3 DNA: TGTGCCAGTAGTATCCAGACAAGGGGTGGTGAGCAGTTCTTC
CDR3 protein: CASSIQTRGGEQFF

D gene: TRBD1
J gene: TRBJ1-2
V gene: TRBV27
clone size: .
CDR3 DNA: TGTGCCAGCAGTTTCTCGGGACAGGGGTACGGCTACACCTTC
CDR3 protein: CASSFSGQGYGYTF

D gene: .
J gene: TRBJ1-3
V gene: TRBV7-6
clone size: .
CDR3 DNA: TGTGCCAGCAGCCCCCTCGCTGGGGCAGCCCGCAACACCATATATTTT
CDR3 protein: CASSPLAGAARNTIYF

D gene: TRBD1
J gene: TRBJ1-6
V gene: TRBV5-1
clone size: .
CDR3 DNA: TGCGCCAGCAGCTTCACGACAGGGTTCAATTCACCCCTCCACTTT
CDR3 protein: CASSFTTGFNSPLHF

D gene: TRBD1
J gene: TRBJ1-5
V gene: TRBV18
clone size: once
CDR3 DNA: TGTGCCAGCTCTCCTGGACAGGGAGGGAATCAGCCCCAGCATTTT
CDR3 protein: CASSPGQGGNQPQHF

D gene: .
J gene: TRBJ2-2
V gene: TRBV24-1
clone size: .
CDR3 DNA: TGTGCCACCCAGAAGAACGGGGAGCTGTTTTTT
CDR3 protein: CATQKNGELFF

D gene: TRBD1
J gene: TRBJ1-1
V gene: TRBV4-1
clone size: .
CDR3 DNA: TGCGCCAGCAGCCATCCCGACAGGGTCTGGACTGAAGCTTTCTTT
CDR3 protein: CASSHPDRVWTEAFF

D gene: TRBD1
J gene: TRBJ1-1
V gene: TRBV6-6
clone size: .
CDR3 DNA: TGTGCCAGTCGAACCCCGTGGACAGGTGACACTGAAGCTTTCTTT
CDR3 protein: CASRTPWTGDTEAFF

D gene: .
J gene: TRBJ1-3
V gene: TRBV5-6
clone size: .
CDR3 DNA: TGTGCCAGCAGCTTCACCCCAGTCTCTGGAAACACCATATATTTT
CDR3 protein: CASSFTPVSGNTIYF

D gene: TRBD1
J gene: TRBJ1-3
V gene: TRBV5-6
clone size: few
CDR3 DNA: TGTGCCAGCAGCCGCATGACAGGGGCGGCTGGAAACACCATATATTTT
CDR3 protein: CASSRMTGAAGNTIYF

D gene: TRBD1
J gene: TRBJ1-5
V gene: TRBV4-1
clone size: .
CDR3 DNA: TGCGCCAGCAGCCAAGGTGGGGCCAGGGGGCTTCGTCAGCCCCAGCATTTT
CDR3 protein: CASSQGGARGLRQPQHF

D gene: .
J gene: TRBJ1-4
V gene: TRBV3-1/TRBV3-2
clone size: few
CDR3 DNA: TGTGCCAGCAGCTCCCGGGGTGGGGAAAAACTGTTTTTT
CDR3 protein: CASSSRGGEKLFF

D gene: TRBD1
J gene: TRBJ2-5
V gene: TRBV27
clone size: .
CDR3 DNA: TGTGCCAGCAGTTTGGGGCAGGGGGCGTTTGAGACCCAGTACTTC
CDR3 protein: CASSLGQGAFETQYF

D gene: .
J gene: TRBJ1-1
V gene: TRBV11-3
clone size: .
CDR3 DNA: TGTGCCAGCAGCGCGACACGGGGCACTGAAGCTTTCTTT
CDR3 protein: CASSATRGTEAFF

D gene: .
J gene: TRBJ2-5
V gene: TRBV2
clone size: .
CDR3 DNA: TGTGCCAGCAGTGAAAACCGACGGGGGACCCAGTACTTC
CDR3 protein: CASSENRRGTQYF

D gene: TRBD1
J gene: TRBJ1-5
V gene: TRBV12-3/TRBV12-4
clone size: .
CDR3 DNA: TGTGCCAGCAGCGACAGGGCCCGGGGAGCCCAGCATTTT
CDR3 protein: CASSDRARGAQHF

D gene: .
J gene: TRBJ1-1
V gene: TRBV6-2/TRBV6-3
clone size: .
CDR3 DNA: TGTGCCAGCAGTTACACAGGGAAAGCTTTCTTT
CDR3 protein: CASSYTGKAFF

D gene: .
J gene: TRBJ1-2
V gene: TRBV30
clone size: .
CDR3 DNA: TGTGCCTGTACACAGTCTACCTATGGCTACACCTTC
CDR3 protein: CACTQSTYGYTF

D gene: TRBD1
J gene: TRBJ1-2
V gene: TRBV9
clone size: .
CDR3 DNA: TGTGCCAGCAGCGAAGCCGGGACAGGGGCCCCCTTTTATGGCTACACCTTC
CDR3 protein: CASSEAGTGAPFYGYTF

D gene: .
J gene: TRBJ1-3
V gene: TRBV5-5
clone size: .
CDR3 DNA: TGTGCCAGCAGCTTAATCCGGGAGTACGGAAACACCATATATTTT
CDR3 protein: CASSLIREYGNTIYF

D gene: .
J gene: TRBJ2-1
V gene: TRBV11-2
clone size: .
CDR3 DNA: TGTGCCAGCAGCTTGTCCGGGACAACCTACAATGAGCAGTTCTTC
CDR3 protein: CASSLSGTTYNEQFF

D gene: .
J gene: TRBJ2-1
V gene: TRBV5-1
clone size: once
CDR3 DNA: TGCGCCAGCAGCCCGTCCCCACAGGCTTCCTCCTACAATGAGCAGTTCTTC
CDR3 protein: CASSPSPQASSYNEQFF

D gene: .
J gene: TRBJ1-2
V gene: TRBV6-6
clone size: few
CDR3 DNA: TGTGCCAGCACGGGGGGCTCTCTCTATGGCTACACCTTC
CDR3 protein: CASTGGSLYGYTF

D gene: TRBD1
J gene: TRBJ1-1
V gene: TRBV11-2
clone size: .
CDR3 DNA: TGTGCCAGCAGCGCAAAAACAGGGGAAAGTGTTAGGGCTTTCTTT
CDR3 protein: CASSAKTGESVRAFF

D gene: TRBD1
J gene: TRBJ2-2
V gene: TRBV2
clone size: once
CDR3 DNA: TGTGCCAGCAGTTGGGACAGAAACACCGGGGAGCTGTTTTTT
CDR3 protein: CASSWDRNTGELFF

D gene: TRBD1
J gene: TRBJ1-5
V gene: TRBV25-1
clone size: .
CDR3 DNA: TGTGCCAGCAGTGCCGGGACAGGGGGTTGGCAGCCCCAGCATTTT
CDR3 protein: CASSAGTGGWQPQHF

D gene: .
J gene: TRBJ2-3
V gene: TRBV18
clone size: .
CDR3 DNA: TGTGCCAGCTCATCGATGGCGGGGGCTGCCGATACGCAGTATTTT
CDR3 protein: CASSSMAGAADTQYF

D gene: TRBD1
J gene: TRBJ1-5
V gene: TRBV6-1
clone size: .
CDR3 DNA: TGTGCCAGCAGTGAAGCGAGGGGAACAGGGGCGGATCAGCCCCAGCATTTT
CDR3 protein: CASSEARGTGADQPQHF

D gene: TRBD1
J gene: TRBJ1-3
V gene: TRBV2
clone size: once
CDR3 DNA: TGTGCCAGCAGGCCGGACAGGGGGAGCTCTGGAAACACCATATATTTT
CDR3 protein: CASRPDRGSSGNTIYF

D gene: .
J gene: TRBJ1-1
V gene: TRBV10-1
clone size: few
CDR3 DNA: TGCGCCAGCAGGCCCTCCACAGGGATGAACACTGAAGCTTTCTTT
CDR3 protein: CASRPSTGMNTEAFF

D gene: TRBD1
J gene: TRBJ1-5
V gene: TRBV4-1
clone size: once
CDR3 DNA: TGCGCCAGCAGCCCTACAGGGGGGAATCAGCCCCAGCATTTT
CDR3 protein: CASSPTGGNQPQHF

D gene: TRBD1
J gene: TRBJ2-6
V gene: TRBV19
clone size: .
CDR3 DNA: TGTGCCAGTAGTATACAGGGGGCTGGTGGGGCCAACGTCCTGACTTTC
CDR3 protein: CASSIQGAGGANVLTF

D gene: .
J gene: TRBJ1-1
V gene: TRBV6-2/TRBV6-3
clone size: .
CDR3 DNA: TGTGCCAGCAGTTACTCTGCGGTGGGGGGGATGGACACTGAAGCTTTCTTT
CDR3 protein: CASSYSAVGGMDTEAFF

D gene: TRBD2
J gene: TRBJ2-3
V gene: TRBV6-4
clone size: .
CDR3 DNA: TGTGCCAGCAGTGACTCGGGACTAGCGGGGGGGCCGTATACGCAGTATTTT
CDR3 protein: CASSDSGLAGGPYTQYF

D gene: .
J gene: TRBJ2-6
V gene: TRBV9
clone size: .
CDR3 DNA: TGTGCCAGCAGCGTCTCCGGGGCCAACGTCCTGACTTTC
CDR3 protein: CASSVSGANVLTF

D gene: .
J gene: TRBJ1-2
V gene: TRBV13
clone size: .
CDR3 DNA: TGTGCCAGCAGCTTTTCTCCGGGGTTTAACTATGGCTACACCTTC
CDR3 protein: CASSFSPGFNYGYTF

D gene: .
J gene: TRBJ1-2
V gene: TRBV29-1
clone size: .
CDR3 DNA: TGCAGCGTCAGGGCCCCTAACTATGGCTACACCTTC
CDR3 protein: CSVRAPNYGYTF

D gene: .
J gene: TRBJ2-5
V gene: TRBV5-1
clone size: .
CDR3 DNA: TGCGCCAGCAGCTTGGGACAGTCCCAAGAGACCCAGTACTTC
CDR3 protein: CASSLGQSQETQYF

D gene: .
J gene: TRBJ1-1
V gene: TRBV2
clone size: few
CDR3 DNA: TGTGCCAGCAGTGAAAGGGGTGGGGGGACCACTGAAGCTTTCTTT
CDR3 protein: CASSERGGGTTEAFF

D gene: TRBD1
J gene: TRBJ1-5
V gene: TRBV6-5
clone size: .
CDR3 DNA: TGTGCCAGCAGTTACAGGGGGCTCGGGAATCAGCCCCAGCATTTT
CDR3 protein: CASSYRGLGNQPQHF

D gene: TRBD1
J gene: TRBJ1-3
V gene: TRBV19
clone size: .
CDR3 DNA: TGTGCCAGTAGTATAAGGGGACAGGGGGCGTTCGGAAACACCATATATTTT
CDR3 protein: CASSIRGQGAFGNTIYF

D gene: .
J gene: TRBJ2-5
V gene: TRBV24-1
clone size: .
CDR3 DNA: TGTGCCACCAGTGATCCCCGGGGGGCCGGGGAGACCCAGTACTTC
CDR3 protein: CATSDPRGAGETQYF

D gene: TRBD1
J gene: TRBJ1-5
V gene: TRBV9
clone size: .
CDR3 DNA: TGTGCCAGCCTGGACAGGGTAGATCAGCCCCAGCATTTT
CDR3 protein: CASLDRVDQPQHF

D gene: .
J gene: TRBJ1-5
V gene: TRBV30
clone size: .
CDR3 DNA: TGTGCCTGGAGTGTTGGGTCGGGGCCCCAGCATTTT
CDR3 protein: CAWSVGSGPQHF

D gene: .
J gene: TRBJ1-2
V gene: TRBV7-9
clone size: .
CDR3 DNA: TGTGCCAGCAGCTTATCAGGGCTTAACTATGGCTACACCTTC
CDR3 protein: CASSLSGLNYGYTF

D gene: TRBD2
J gene: TRBJ2-2
V gene: TRBV6-6
clone size: .
CDR3 DNA: TGTGCCAGCAGTCGACTAGCGGGGGGGCCGGGCACCGGGGAGCTGTTTTTT
CDR3 protein: CASSRLAGGPGTGELFF

D gene: TRBD2
J gene: TRBJ2-2
V gene: TRBV11-2
clone size: .
CDR3 DNA: TGTGCCAGCAGCCCCTTCCGTGGGGCGGCTAGCGGGGCCCACGGGGAGCTGTTTTTT
CDR3 protein: CASSPFRGAASGAHGELFF

D gene: .
J gene: TRBJ1-2
V gene: TRBV5-4
clone size: .
CDR3 DNA: TGTGCCAGCAGCTTGGCAGGGGCCAACTATGGCTACACCTTC
CDR3 protein: CASSLAGANYGYTF

D gene: TRBD1
J gene: TRBJ1-1
V gene: TRBV6-5
clone size: .
CDR3 DNA: TGTGCCAGCAGTTACTTGGACAGGATGAACACTGAAGCTTTCTTT
CDR3 protein: CASSYLDRMNTEAFF

D gene: .
J gene: TRBJ1-1
V gene: TRBV6-6
clone size: .
CDR3 DNA: TGTGCCAGCAGTTACTCGCAGGGTAGGGCCCCAAAAGCTTTCTTT
CDR3 protein: CASSYSQGRAPKAFF

D gene: TRBD1
J gene: TRBJ2-3
V gene: TRBV5-1
clone size: once
CDR3 DNA: TGCGCCAGCAGCCCAGGACAGGGGGGGAATACGCAGTATTTT
CDR3 protein: CASSPGQGGNTQYF

D gene: TRBD1
J gene: TRBJ1-2
V gene: TRBV2
clone size: .
CDR3 DNA: TGTGCCAGCAGTAGACAGGGAGCTGGCTACACCTTC
CDR3 protein: CASSRQGAGYTF

D gene: .
J gene: TRBJ1-5
V gene: TRBV13
clone size: .
CDR3 DNA: TGTGCCAGCAGCCAGGGCCCAAATCAGCCCCAGCATTTT
CDR3 protein: CASSQGPNQPQHF

D gene: .
J gene: TRBJ2-2
V gene: TRBV19
clone size: once
CDR3 DNA: TGTGCCAGTAGTATTGGGGGCGAAATTGCCGGGGAGCTGTTTTTT
CDR3 protein: CASSIGGEIAGELFF

D gene: .
J gene: TRBJ1-1
V gene: TRBV11-2
clone size: .
CDR3 DNA: TGTGCCAGCAGCTTAGTCGTGAACACTGAAGCTTTCTTT
CDR3 protein: CASSLVVNTEAFF

D gene: TRBD2
J gene: TRBJ2-2
V gene: TRBV5-6
clone size: once
CDR3 DNA: TGTGCCAGGTCGGACCTAGCGGGGGGGACCGGGGAGCTGTTTTTT
CDR3 protein: CARSDLAGGTGELFF

D gene: TRBD2
J gene: TRBJ2-3
V gene: TRBV29-1
clone size: .
CDR3 DNA: TGCAGCGCTTGGGACGGGAGGGGGGATACGCAGTATTTT
CDR3 protein: CSAWDGRGDTQYF

D gene: .
J gene: TRBJ2-5
V gene: TRBV30
clone size: once
CDR3 DNA: TGTGCCTCCAGGCTCCATGAAACCCAGTACTTC
CDR3 protein: CASRLHETQYF